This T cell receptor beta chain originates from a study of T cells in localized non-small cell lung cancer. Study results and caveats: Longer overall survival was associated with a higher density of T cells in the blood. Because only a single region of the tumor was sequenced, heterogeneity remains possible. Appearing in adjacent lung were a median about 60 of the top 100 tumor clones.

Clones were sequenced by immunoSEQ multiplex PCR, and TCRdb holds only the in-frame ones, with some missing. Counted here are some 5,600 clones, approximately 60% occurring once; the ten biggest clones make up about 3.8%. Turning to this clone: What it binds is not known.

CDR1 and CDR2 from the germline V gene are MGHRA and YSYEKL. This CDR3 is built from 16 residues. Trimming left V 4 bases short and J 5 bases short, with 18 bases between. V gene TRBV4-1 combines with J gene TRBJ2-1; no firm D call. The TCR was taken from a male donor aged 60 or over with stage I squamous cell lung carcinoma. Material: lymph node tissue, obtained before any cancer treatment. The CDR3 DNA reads TGCGCCAGCAGCCCACGGCCCTGGAATCCTAACAATGAGCAGTTCTTC. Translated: CASSPRPWNPNNEQFF.